This entry concerns a single TCR beta chain. Authors' data handling: Estimation of nucleated cell counts relied on the amplification of reference gene primers. The method was immunoSEQ multiplex PCR; TCRdb's version includes in-frame clones alone and lacks a portion of them. The V and J calls and clone size were taken over from that table, and D and trimming were inferred from the DNA. The data show 200,000 to 300,000 clones, around 90% seen once. This sample was taken from a study of blood T cell repertoires in COVID-19. On the study more broadly: Researchers got acute and convalescent COVID-19 samples from the United States, Italy and Spain. T cells, B-cell-depleted T cells, or PBMCs provided the cDNA or gDNA that served as material.

Germline loops: CDR1 LNHDA, CDR2 SQIVND (reference sequence). The CDR3 spans 16 residues. The V and J ends lost 4 bases and 4 bases respectively, with 18 bases between them. Those enrolled in Seattle joined during active infection and were followed longitudinally afterward. This TCR was recovered from a woman aged 55-75 years with COVID-19, enrolled during active disease. This chain links TRBV19 with TRBJ2-3; possible D gene TRBD1, 5 bases. The sample comprised peripheral blood. The DNA for the CDR3 is TGTGCCAGTAGTACCCTAGGGGCAGACAGAGCAGATACGCAGTATTTT. Translating it yields CASSTLGADRADTQYF.